This entry lists 15 T cell receptor beta chains sequenced from one sample in a study of T cells in Graves' hyperthyroidism and ophthalmopathy. What was amplified from RNA transcripts were TCR beta CDR3 regions. The HTBI set primed first-round TCR CDR3 RT-PCR. TCRdb re-called the multiplex PCR reads with MiXCR, one entry per CDR3 protein. The repertoire holds about 300,000 distinct CDR3 sequences, with 16% as singletons. The sample was blood. The receptor set was obtained from a man aged 30 to 39 with Graves' hyperthyroidism.

This clonotype was recorded many times. This sequence joins TRBV11-2 and TRBJ2-7; D gene uncertain. V lost 6 bases, J lost 2 bases, and 20 bases lay in between. The CDR3 contains 16 residues. Germline CDR1 SGHAT, CDR2 FQNNGV. In DNA form, the CDR3 reads TGTGCCAGCAGTTCTACGGTCGCACTTAGGCCCTACGAGCAGTACTTC. This sequence encodes CASSSTVALRPYEQYF. Combining the CDR3 with reference TRBV11-2 and TRBJ2-7 gives the whole variable domain EAGVAQSPRYKIIEKRQSVAFWCNPISGHATLYWYQQILGQGPKLLIQFQNNGVVDDSQLPKDRFSAERLKGVDSTLKIQPAKLEDSAVYLCASSSTVALRPYEQYFGPGTRLTVT.

Regarding this clonotype: A much larger clone lies one base from this, so it may be a read error. The chain is built from TRBV28 and TRBJ1-2, with D possibly matching TRBD1 (6 bases). The CDR3 is 15 amino acids. Germline CDR1 and CDR2: MDHEN and SYDVKM. The ends were cut back, 5 bases at V and 1 base at J, with 14 bases in the middle. As DNA, the CDR3 is TGTGCCAGCAGTCCGACAGGAAGATGTAACTATGGCTACACCTTC. Protein sequence: CASSPTGRCNYGYTF.

Only a few counts were recorded for this clonotype. J is TRBJ1-1 and V is TRBV4-1; TRBD1 might be the D (5 bases). V was trimmed by 4 bases and J by 5 bases, leaving 14 bases between them. CDR3 length: 14 residues. CDR1 MGHRA and CDR2 YSYEKL come from the germline V gene. CDR3 residues: CASSLQEGETEAFF. CDR3 nucleotide sequence: TGCGCCAGCAGCCTCCAGGAAGGGGAAACTGAAGCTTTCTTT.

This clonotype appeared a few times. The chain joins TRBV6-1 to TRBJ2-5, with D unclear. The CDR3 spans 11 residues. CDR1 MNHNS and CDR2 SASEGT come from the germline V gene. Trimming left V 8 bases short and J 5 bases short, with 9 bases between. This CDR3 reads CASPPGETQYF. CDR3 nucleotides: TGTGCCAGCCCGCCCGGGGAGACCCAGTACTTC.

This clonotype was recorded many times. V gene TRBV20-1 combines with J gene TRBJ1-1, with D uncertain. Trimming removed 0 bases from V and 4 bases from J, with 12 bases in between. Germline V lookup: CDR1 DFQATT, CDR2 SNEGSKA (reference sequence). The CDR3 sequence is 14 residues long. The CDR3, as DNA: TGCAGTGCTAGAGATCCGGGGAGGGTCACTGAAGCTTTCTTT. Amino acid sequence: CSARDPGRVTEAFF.

This clonotype was seen more than once but under ten times. A read error may explain this, as a much larger clone is one base away. The chain employs TRBV30 and TRBJ1-1; D remains unclear. This CDR3 has 11 amino acids. Germline V gene lookup returns CDR1 GTSNPN and CDR2 SVGIG (reference sequence). CDR3 nucleotide sequence: TGTGCCTGGACAGCTTGGGCTGAAGCTTCCTTT. Translating gives CAWTAWAEASF.

This clonotype was observed at least ten times. The V gene is TRBV30, the J gene TRBJ2-3, with D maybe TRBD2 (6 bases). This CDR3 spans 12 amino acids. Trimming cost V 0 bases and J 10 bases, with 11 bases left between them. Germline CDR1 GTSNPN, CDR2 SVGIG (reference sequence). Written as DNA, the CDR3 is TGTGCCTGGAGTGTACAAGGGGAGGCGCAGTATTTT. Amino acid sequence: CAWSVQGEAQYF.

This clonotype was seen repeatedly, ten times or more. This rearrangement joins TRBV20-1 to TRBJ2-3; 7 bases are shared with TRBD1. The germline V gene encodes CDR1 DFQATT and CDR2 SNEGSKA (reference sequence). J was trimmed by 0 bases and V by 0 bases; bases with no gene match: 9. The CDR3 is 17 residues long. As DNA, the CDR3 is TGCAGTGCTAGAGACCTACAGGGGCGGGCGAGCACAGATACGCAGTATTTT. It translates to CSARDLQGRASTDTQYF.

Concerning this clonotype: One base away lies a much larger clone, so this may be a sequencing read error. V gene TRBV2 combines with J gene TRBJ1-5; no firm D call. V was pared by 9 bases and J by 5 bases, with 14 bases between. CDR1 is SNHLY, CDR2 FYNNEI, per germline. The CDR3 sequence is 13 residues long. Here the CDR3 DNA reads TGTGCCAGTTGCATGAATACGGATCAGCCCCAGCATTTT. Its translation: CASCMNTDQPQHF.

The chain employs TRBV19 and TRBJ2-4, with 7 bases aligning to TRBD2. Germline assignment: CDR1 LNHDA and CDR2 SQIVND (reference sequence). With 1 base clipped from V and 0 bases from J, the junction kept 6 bases outside the gene matches. This CDR3 contains 17 residues. The CDR3 loop is CASSIGRAGLAKNIQYF. The DNA of the CDR3 is TGTGCCAGTAGTATAGGGCGAGCGGGACTAGCCAAAAACATTCAGTACTTC.

V gene TRBV9 combines with J gene TRBJ1-6, with D perhaps TRBD1 (6 bases). The length of the CDR3 is 14 residues. Trimming took 2 bases from V and 5 from J, leaving 8 bases between them. Germline V lookup: CDR1 SGDLS, CDR2 YYNGEE. The CDR3 nucleotides read TGTGCCAGCAGCGTTCGACAGGATAATTCACCCCTCCACTTT. This codes for CASSVRQDNSPLHF.

The chain uses TRBV6-1 and TRBJ2-1, with 8 bases that match TRBD2. This CDR3 is 18 amino acids long. Per germline, CDR1 MNHNS and CDR2 SASEGT. With V trimmed by 5 bases and J by 3 bases, 15 bases remained unmatched. The DNA for the CDR3 is TGTGCCAGCAGTTCGGGGGGGGGTTGGGAGGAGAGCTACAATGAGCAGTTCTTC. This codes for CASSSGGGWEESYNEQFF.

This chain connects TRBV7-8 to TRBJ2-3; D perhaps matches TRBD2 (6 bases). The V end lost 4 bases, the J end lost 4 bases, and 18 bases lay between the germline ends. The germline CDR1 and CDR2 sequences are SGHVS and FQNEAQ. The CDR3 totals 16 residues. The CDR3 region is CASSSGALTGADTQYF. DNA for the CDR3: TGTGCCAGCAGCTCCGGGGCCCTAACGGGGGCAGATACGCAGTATTTT.

The V gene is TRBV7-9, the J gene TRBJ2-1; 10 nucleotides agree with TRBD2. Germline loops: CDR1 SEHNR, CDR2 FQNEAQ (reference sequence). The CDR3 has 17 amino acids. With 2 bases clipped from V and 10 bases from J, the junction kept 14 bases outside the gene matches. CDR3 sequence: CASSLFRTSGKPREQFF. The CDR3 DNA reads as TGTGCCAGCAGCTTATTCCGGACTAGCGGCAAACCCAGGGAGCAGTTCTTC.

Ten or more counts support this clonotype. CDR3 in DNA: TGTGCCAGCAGACCCCAGGGCACTGAAGCTTTCTTT. Translated, it gives CASRPQGTEAFF. This chain connects TRBV12-3 or TRBV12-4 to TRBJ1-1; D might be TRBD1 (5 bases). V was pared by 6 bases and J by 4 bases, with 9 bases between. The CDR3 consists of 12 residues.